Following are 10 T cell receptor beta chains from one sample sequenced in a study of control samples from healthy donors and cancer patients. The repertoire was sequenced with immunoSEQ multiplex PCR; TCRdb's copy has only in-frame clones and lacks some. Altogether 100,000 to 150,000 clones are present, about 92% being singletons, with the ten largest covering over 0.5%. The specimen sequenced was PBMCs. These receptors were collected from a man at least 80 years old with head and neck cancer.

V gene TRBV5-5 combines with J gene TRBJ1-1; the D gene is possibly TRBD1 (5 bases). Looked up from germline, CDR1 is SGHKS and CDR2 is YYEKEE (reference sequence). V shed 4 bases and J shed 4 bases, with 14 bases lying between them. There are 14 residues in the CDR3. Written as DNA, the CDR3 is TGTGCCAGCAGCCCGGCCGGTGGGGGCACTGAAGCTTTCTTT. This translates into CASSPAGGGTEAFF.

The CDR3 DNA is TGTGCCAGCAGTGAGGGGAGGGGACGCACAGATACGCAGTATTTT. Its protein product is CASSEGRGRTDTQYF. The V and J genes are TRBV6-1 and TRBJ2-3; TRBD2 agrees at 7 bases. CDR3 length equals 15 residues. Per the germline V gene, CDR1 is MNHNS and CDR2 is SASEGT. J lost 1 base, V lost 3 bases, and 4 bases had no gene match.

J is TRBJ1-2 and V is TRBV4-2; D is perhaps TRBD1 (5 bases). Germline CDR1 LGHNA, CDR2 YNFKEQ. Trimming took off 4 bases at V and 4 bases at J, with 13 bases between the two ends. The CDR3 has 14 residues. As DNA, the CDR3 is TGTGCCAGCAGCCGGCAAGACAGTCTCTATGGCTACACCTTC. Translating gives CASSRQDSLYGYTF.

The V and J genes are TRBV5-1 and TRBJ2-3, with 12 bases aligning to TRBD2. V lost 4 bases to trimming and J lost 2 bases; unmatched junction nucleotides: 5. This CDR3 region has 16 residues. The germline V gene encodes CDR1 SGHRS and CDR2 YFSETQ. The CDR3 loop reads CASSPRLAGDTDTQYF. The CDR3, as DNA: TGCGCCAGCAGCCCTAGACTAGCGGGGGACACAGATACGCAGTATTTT.

The J gene is TRBJ1-3, the V gene TRBV3-1 (or the pseudogene TRBV3-2); D is unclear. This CDR3 contains 15 residues. Trimming pared 1 base from V and 0 bases from J, leaving 7 bases between. Germline V gives CDR1 LGHDT, CDR2 YNNKEL (reference sequence). The DNA of the CDR3 is TGTGCCAGCAGCCAAGTGAGAAACTCTGGAAACACCATATATTTT. It specifies CASSQVRNSGNTIYF.

This chain joins TRBV5-1 and TRBJ2-7, with 7 nucleotides matching TRBD1. The CDR3 totals 15 residues. Germline CDR1 reads SGHRS; CDR2 reads YFSETQ. The V segment lost 8 bases and the J segment 0 bases; nucleotides outside the gene matches: 11. CDR3 region: CASMPLQGSSYEQYF. CDR3 bases: TGCGCCAGTATGCCCCTACAGGGGTCCTCCTACGAGCAGTACTTC.

CDR3 sequence (DNA): TGTGCCAGCTCACCCCGAGAGGGACCGGGCGTTAATTCACCCCTCCACTTT. Translation: CASSPREGPGVNSPLHF. This sequence joins TRBV18 and TRBJ1-6, with a weak D call TRBD1 (5 bases). CDR1 and CDR2 from the germline V gene are KGHSH and LQKENI. The CDR3 has 17 residues. V was cut by 3 bases and J by 6 bases, with 18 bases left in between.

The gene calls are TRBV7-6 and TRBJ1-4; D may be TRBD1 (5 bases). This CDR3 has 12 amino acids. The V and J ends lost 1 base and 14 bases respectively, with 11 bases between them. Germline CDR1 and CDR2: SGHVS and FNYEAQ. Written as DNA, the CDR3 is TGTGCCAGCAGCTTAGGAGGAGGGACCCTGTTTTTT. This encodes CASSLGGGTLFF.

The chain carries TRBV4-1 and TRBJ2-5; maybe TRBD2 (6 bases). Germline lookup yields CDR1 MGHRA and CDR2 YSYEKL. V was cut by 0 bases and J by 5 bases, with 13 bases left in between. This CDR3 is 15 amino acids long. For the CDR3, the DNA is TGCGCCAGCAGCCAAGATGGGGCGGGAAGGGAGACCCAGTACTTC. This codes for CASSQDGAGRETQYF.

The rearrangement links TRBV5-1 to TRBJ2-2; 9 positions agree with TRBD2. CDR1 SGHRS and CDR2 YFSETQ come from the germline V gene. The length of the CDR3 is 17 residues. Germline trimming cut 7 bases from V and 4 bases from J; bases unmatched to any gene: 14. The chain's CDR3 is CASFRIAGEGLTGELFF. In DNA, the CDR3 is TGCGCCAGCTTCCGAATAGCGGGAGAGGGACTCACCGGGGAGCTGTTTTTT.